Listed below are T cell receptor beta chains from one sample, sequenced in a study of Graves' ophthalmopathy and Graves' hyperthyroidism. MiXCR, applied by TCRdb to the multiplex PCR reads, yields one record per CDR3 protein. Of about 480,000 distinct CDR3 sequences in the sample, approximately 14% were seen once. What was sequenced was blood. The receptors derive from a woman in her twenties or thirties with Graves' ophthalmopathy. CDR3s include the opening cysteine and the closing phenylalanine or tryptophan. D genes are given only for firm matches. Expanded clones get a size class; other rows say once, few or many, or leave the size out.

many	TRBJ2-7	TRBV6-5	.	CASRLGPYEQYF	TGTGCCAGCAGACTAGGGCCCTACGAGCAGTACTTC
many	TRBJ1-1	TRBV30	.	CAWMVNTEAFF	TGTGCCTGGATGGTGAACACTGAAGCTTTCTTT
many	TRBJ2-2	TRBV28	.	CASSFQGSGELFF	TGTGCCAGCAGTTTTCAAGGGTCCGGGGAGCTGTTTTTT
.	TRBJ1-2	TRBV28	.	CASSFWGGHSYGYTF	TGTGCCAGCAGTTTCTGGGGGGGCCATAGCTATGGCTACACCTTC
many	TRBJ2-5	TRBV7-2	.	CASSLAVGGRGTQYF	TGTGCCAGCAGCTTAGCGGTAGGGGGAAGGGGGACCCAGTACTTC
many	TRBJ1-3	TRBV9	.	CASSVASGGNTIYF	TGTGCCAGCAGCGTCGCGTCAGGCGGAAACACCATATATTTT
.	TRBJ2-5	TRBV11-2	TRBD1	CASSLTSRDSGGETQYF	TGTGCCAGCAGCTTAACCTCCCGGGACAGCGGTGGGGAGACCCAGTACTTC
.	TRBJ2-2	TRBV5-1	TRBD2	CASSLEKRTSGNTGELFF	TGCGCCAGCAGCTTGGAAAAAAGGACTAGCGGAAACACCGGGGAGCTGTTTTTT
many	TRBJ2-7	TRBV19	.	CASSHLAGPGTSYEQYF	TGTGCCAGCAGTCACTTGGCAGGCCCCGGGACCAGCTACGAGCAGTACTTC
many	TRBJ2-5	TRBV20-1	.	CSARSESGGQQETQYF	TGCAGTGCTAGAAGTGAGTCAGGCGGACAGCAAGAGACCCAGTACTTC
many	TRBJ1-1	TRBV28	.	CASSLWEMNTEAFF	TGTGCCAGCAGTTTGTGGGAAATGAACACTGAAGCTTTCTTT
many	TRBJ1-1	TRBV4-2	.	CASSQEGEIGEAFF	TGTGCCAGCAGCCAAGAGGGGGAAATCGGTGAAGCTTTCTTT
many	TRBJ1-3	TRBV28	.	CASTWGPASGNTIYF	TGTGCCAGCACCTGGGGGCCGGCCTCTGGAAACACCATATATTTT
many	TRBJ2-2	TRBV7-2	TRBD2	CASFPGGNTGELFF	TGTGCCAGCTTCCCGGGGGGGAACACCGGGGAGCTGTTTTTT
many	TRBJ2-5	TRBV29-1	TRBD1	CSVDRGNGETQYF	TGCAGCGTTGACAGGGGGAACGGAGAGACCCAGTACTTC
many	TRBJ1-2	TRBV12-3/TRBV12-4	TRBD1	CASSLTDRDYGYTF	TGTGCCAGCAGCCTCACGGACAGGGACTATGGCTACACCTTC
many	TRBJ2-5	TRBV12-3/TRBV12-4	.	CASSFTGTEETQYF	TGTGCCAGCAGTTTTACAGGGACTGAAGAGACCCAGTACTTC
many	TRBJ1-5	TRBV27	.	CASSQGGIGNQPQHF	TGTGCCAGCAGTCAAGGGGGTATCGGCAATCAGCCCCAGCATTTT
many	TRBJ2-6	TRBV20-1	.	CSGETGANVLTF	TGCAGTGGGGAAACTGGGGCCAACGTCCTGACTTTC
few	TRBJ2-5	TRBV5-1	.	CASSLEAGVETQYF	TGCGCCAGCAGCTTGGAGGCAGGGGTAGAGACCCAGTACTTC
many	TRBJ2-4	TRBV6-1	.	CASRPPGDSIQYF	TGTGCCAGCAGGCCTCCGGGCGACTCCATTCAGTACTTC
many	TRBJ1-1	TRBV30	.	CAWRRDGSLNTEAFF	TGTGCCTGGAGGCGGGACGGCAGCTTGAACACTGAAGCTTTCTTT
few	TRBJ2-5	TRBV5-1	.	CASKPTGQLEETQYF	TGCGCCAGCAAGCCTACAGGTCAATTGGAAGAGACCCAGTACTTC
many	TRBJ1-1	TRBV20-1	.	CSARDPGRGAFF	TGCAGTGCTAGAGATCCCGGGAGGGGAGCTTTCTTT
.	TRBJ2-5	TRBV12-3/TRBV12-4	.	CASSSQYQETQYF	TGTGCCAGCAGTTCCCAGTACCAAGAGACCCAGTACTTC
many	TRBJ2-2	TRBV30	.	CAWSLNTGELFF	TGTGCCTGGAGTCTAAACACCGGGGAGCTGTTTTTT
many	TRBJ1-6	TRBV25-1	.	CASSESTALEPPLHF	TGTGCCAGCAGTGAATCGACAGCCTTAGAGCCACCCCTCCACTTT
many	TRBJ2-5	TRBV20-1	TRBD1	CSAIPGQGFMQETQYF	TGCAGTGCTATACCGGGACAGGGATTTATGCAAGAGACCCAGTACTTC
many	TRBJ2-7	TRBV12-3/TRBV12-4	.	CASSGGHRQCF	TGTGCCAGCAGTGGGGGACACCGGCAGTGCTTC
.	TRBJ2-2	TRBV7-2	TRBD2	CASSSSTGTRELFF	TGTGCCAGCAGCTCCTCAACCGGGACTAGGGAGCTGTTTTTT
.	TRBJ1-6	TRBV6-5	.	CASSYSTDSPLHF	TGTGCCAGCAGTTACTCGACGGATTCACCCCTCCACTTT
.	TRBJ1-2	TRBV12-3/TRBV12-4	TRBD1	CASTGTGTNYGYTF	TGTGCCAGCACCGGGACAGGGACTAACTATGGCTACACCTTC
many	TRBJ2-4	TRBV28	.	CASSPSSGLLPKNIQYF	TGTGCCAGCAGTCCTTCATCTGGGCTCTTACCCAAAAACATTCAGTACTTC
many	TRBJ2-6	TRBV28	TRBD1	CASSSDRADVGANVLTF	TGTGCCAGCAGTTCCGACAGGGCCGATGTTGGGGCCAACGTCCTGACTTTC
many	TRBJ1-5	TRBV12-3/TRBV12-4	.	CASSTFHISQHF	TGTGCCAGCAGTACCTTCCACATCTCCCAGCATTTT
many	TRBJ1-2	TRBV9	.	CASSADPAENYGYTF	TGTGCCAGCAGCGCAGACCCGGCCGAGAACTATGGCTACACCTTC
many	TRBJ1-3	TRBV28	.	CASSVGRGGNTIYF	TGTGCCAGCAGTGTTGGGAGGGGTGGAAACACCATATATTTT
many	TRBJ2-7	TRBV5-1	.	CASSLAGSQDRTYEQYF	TGCGCCAGCAGCTTGGCCGGCTCTCAGGACAGAACCTACGAGCAGTACTTC
many	TRBJ2-5	TRBV25-1	.	CASSGSLGTQYF	TGTGCCAGCAGTGGGAGTCTAGGAACCCAGTACTTC
many	TRBJ2-7	TRBV12-5	.	CASGPGHSYEQYF	TGTGCTAGTGGTCCAGGCCACTCCTACGAGCAGTACTTC
.	TRBJ2-5	TRBV27	TRBD2	CASGPTVSGSPFQETQYF	TGTGCCAGCGGACCTACTGTTAGCGGGAGTCCTTTCCAAGAGACCCAGTACTTC
.	TRBJ1-6	TRBV6-1	.	CASSPPGRGRSPLHF	TGTGCCAGCAGTCCCCCAGGGAGGGGGAGGTCACCCCTCCACTTT
many	TRBJ2-5	TRBV28	.	CASNLSGAQETQYF	TGTGCCAGCAACCTCTCGGGAGCCCAAGAGACCCAGTACTTC
many	TRBJ1-2	TRBV24-1	.	CATSDSGERYDYGYTF	TGTGCCACCAGTGATTCGGGCGAGAGATACGACTATGGCTACACCTTC
few	TRBJ1-2	TRBV30	TRBD1	CAWSTGTGPYGYTF	TGTGCCTGGAGTACCGGGACAGGGCCGTATGGCTACACCTTC
many	TRBJ1-2	TRBV3-1	TRBD1	CASSQDRGAGGRDGYTF	TGTGCCAGCAGCCAAGATCGGGGTGCAGGGGGCAGAGATGGCTACACCTTC
.	TRBJ1-2	TRBV19	TRBD1	CASRKPGQGPFGYTF	TGTGCCAGTAGAAAACCGGGACAGGGGCCGTTTGGCTACACCTTC
many	TRBJ2-5	TRBV20-1	.	CSADGGPGAQYF	TGCAGTGCTGATGGGGGCCCTGGGGCCCAGTACTTC
many	TRBJ1-1	TRBV12-3/TRBV12-4	TRBD1	CASRPRQGPLGGTEAFF	TGTGCCAGCAGACCCAGACAGGGCCCCCTTGGTGGCACTGAAGCTTTCTTT
.	TRBJ2-7	TRBV11-2	.	CASSSNEQYF	TGTGCCAGCAGCTCCAACGAGCAGTACTTC
.	TRBJ2-4	TRBV10-3	TRBD2	CAISEQWEGPKNIKYF	TGTGCCATCAGTGAGCAGTGGGAGGGCCCTAAAAACATTAAGTACTTC